Listed here is a single TCR beta chain. Its target is unknown. The junction and the germline gene differ at one end; a read error may be behind it. TCRdb redid the calling of the PCR reads with MiXCR, one entry per CDR3 protein. Of about 18,000 distinct CDR3 sequences detected, approximately 44% appear once; the ten largest clones hold around 29%. The data belong to a study of esophageal squamous cell carcinoma under preoperative chemotherapy. Described time point: after preoperative PTX-NDP chemotherapy. Preoperative chemotherapy with paclitaxel-nedaplatin was given to patients before surgery. Study-wide points: Paclitaxel-nedaplatin therapy caused immediate, substantial clonotype frequency changes.

Collection took place from a patient given preoperative chemotherapy. The receptor was isolated from a human donor with esophageal squamous cell carcinoma. The donor label of this sample is uncertain.

The DNA of the CDR3 is TGTGCCAGCAGTCCGACAGGGGGCGGCACCGGGGAGCTGTATTTT. This gives the protein CASSPTGGGTGELYF. The chain couples TRBV6-1 to TRBJ2-2; 10 nucleotides align to TRBD1. CDR1 and CDR2 from the germline V gene are MNHNS and SASEGT. The CDR3 spans 15 residues.